The entry below describes one T cell receptor beta chain. No antigen is known for it. These data originate in a study of cytomegalovirus exposure and HLA in healthy donors. At the level of the study: Unique TCRs numbering some 80 million, obtained from HLA-typed donors, made up an early data release.

CDR3 length equals 13 residues. Per the germline V gene, CDR1 is SGHTA and CDR2 is FQGNSA. Trimming removed 5 bases from V and 5 bases from J, with 13 bases in between. The PCR was carried out with 60 Vbeta primers and 13 Jbeta primers. The protocol was immunoSEQ multiplex PCR, while the TCRdb copy is restricted to in-frame clones and leaves out a portion. The top ten clones hold roughly 8.2% of a sample with 90,000 to 150,000 clones, around two thirds of them seen once. Whole-study results and caveats: Analysis performed later showed TCR beta chains linked to HLA being more clonally expanded than equally common others. A later examination showed that TCR association rates differed by HLA locus, with DRB1 most and HLA-C fewest.

These donors, healthy bone marrow donors, were studied. The rearrangement links TRBV7-2 to TRBJ2-7; possible D gene TRBD2, 7 bases. The sample taken for sequencing was PBMCs. The sequence was obtained from a middle-aged woman in good health and CMV-seropositive. The CDR3 reads CASSPEGGNEQYF. CDR3 coding DNA: TGTGCCAGCAGCCCTGAGGGGGGGAACGAGCAGTACTTC.